This TCR beta chain stems from a study of TIL therapy for anti-PD-1-resistant metastatic lung cancer. Study in general: Patients then received nivolumab; progressors got lymphodepletion, TIL and IL-2. Patients had a median age of approximately 50 years (range roughly 38-75).

This clone occurred once. V shed 5 bases and J shed 6 bases, with 14 bases lying between them. CDR1 and CDR2 (germline): PRHDT, FYEKMQ (reference sequence). This CDR3 spans 13 amino acids. Time point indicated: pre-treatment sample, taken before nivolumab and TIL therapy. Patients were adults with stage 4 NSCLC. The libraries were made with immunoSEQ v3. Each library reached about 2.1 million read pairs, or about 4.5-6.5 million at deep level. Libraries were prepared by immunoSEQ multiplex PCR; TCRdb keeps only in-frame clonotypes and omits some of them. Among 35,000 or so clones listed, 73% were seen once.

The TCR comes from a person aged 25 to 80 with non-small cell lung cancer. The input for sequencing was blood, taken at baseline. This chain connects TRBV13 to TRBJ2-7; tentatively, D is TRBD1 (5 bases). In DNA form, the CDR3 reads TGTGCCAGCAGCCCCCAGGGTGTCAGCGAGCAGTACTTC. It codes for CASSPQGVSEQYF. The full variable domain, its missing parts supplied by reference TRBV13 and TRBJ2-7, is AAGVIQSPRHLIKEKRETATLKCYPIPRHDTVYWYQQGPGQDPQFLISFYEKMQSDKGSIPDRFSAQQFSDYHSELNMSSLELGDSALYFCASSPQGVSEQYFGPGTRLTVT.